Presented here are 32 T cell receptor beta chains from one specimen sequenced in a study of type 1 regulatory T cells. Study-wide points: Compared with non-type 1 regulatory T cells, type 1 regulatory T cells showed a more restricted TCR repertoire.

Via MiXCR, TCRdb re-called the reads, giving one row per CDR3 protein. The data show about 71,000 distinct CDR3 sequences, 20% to 25% seen once. For these TCRs, the target antigens are not known. Sequenced material: cultured type 1 regulatory T (Tr1) cells, either the whole culture or a sorted fraction (not recorded which). Receptors were obtained from a human donor in good health.

This clonotype has only a few counts. The J gene is TRBJ2-7, the V gene TRBV5-1; D is perhaps TRBD1 (5 bases). The germline gives CDR1 SGHRS, CDR2 YFSETQ. Trimming removed 2 bases at V and 4 bases at J, with 16 bases between. CDR3 length equals 15 residues. CDR3 nucleotides: TGCGCCAGCAGCTTAGGGGTCCCGACAGCTTACGAGCAGTACTTC. This encodes CASSLGVPTAYEQYF. Looking up the rest from reference TRBV5-1 and TRBJ2-7 gives the full variable domain: KAGVTQTPRYLIKTRGQQVTLSCSPISGHRSVSWYQQTPGQGLQFLFEYFSETQRNKGNFPGRFSGRQFSNSRSEMNVSTLELGDSALYLCASSLGVPTAYEQYFGPGTRLTVT.

This clonotype has only a few counts. The rearrangement joins TRBV6-5 to TRBJ1-4; D may be TRBD1 (5 bases). V lost 4 bases and J 10 bases, leaving 7 bases between the germline ends. This CDR3 has 11 residues. CDR1 MNHEY and CDR2 SVGAGI come from the germline V gene. The CDR3, as DNA: TGTGCCAGCAGTTCGAGGGGAAAACTGTTTTTT. This encodes CASSSRGKLFF.

This chain links TRBV28 with TRBJ1-1, with TRBD1 matching 7 bases. The CDR3 covers 13 residues. Germline V gives CDR1 MDHEN, CDR2 SYDVKM. V was clipped by 6 bases and J by 7 bases; unmatched bases: 8. The CDR3 region is CASRLRGPGEAFF. The CDR3 DNA is TGTGCCAGCAGATTGAGGGGGCCCGGTGAAGCTTTCTTT.

This clonotype was seen a handful of times. J is TRBJ1-5 and V is TRBV6-1; tentatively, D is TRBD1 (6 bases). Germline assignment: CDR1 MNHNS and CDR2 SASEGT. Trimming shortened V by 6 bases and J by 4 bases, and 16 bases separated the two germline ends. The CDR3 loop spans 15 amino acids. CDR3 amino acids: CASSELWGPNQPQHF. The DNA for the CDR3 is TGTGCCAGCAGCGAGCTTTGGGGGCCTAATCAGCCCCAGCATTTT.

The chain joins TRBV9 to TRBJ1-5; 7 nucleotides match TRBD1. Germline V gene sequence: CDR1 SGDLS, CDR2 YYNGEE. CDR3 length equals 15 residues. V shed 3 bases and J 7 bases; nucleotides not matched to a gene: 10. Here the CDR3 reads CASSAGDRVGQPQHF. The CDR3 DNA sequence: TGTGCCAGCAGCGCGGGCGACAGGGTTGGCCAGCCCCAGCATTTT.

V gene TRBV4-3 combines with J gene TRBJ2-5; D uncertain. Trimming stripped 0 bases from V and 4 bases from J, with 6 bases between. CDR1 is LGHNA and CDR2 is YSLEER in the germline V gene. This CDR3 has 13 residues. DNA for the CDR3: TGCGCCAGCAGCCAAGAGAACGGAGAGACCCAGTACTTC. Translating it yields CASSQENGETQYF.

At least ten counts were recorded for this clonotype. This chain uses TRBV28 with TRBJ1-6; D perhaps matches TRBD1 (5 bases). V lost 3 bases and J 1 base, leaving 7 bases between the germline ends. The CDR3 spans 15 residues. The germline V gene has CDR1 MDHEN and CDR2 SYDVKM. CDR3 bases: TGTGCCAGCAGTTTGGGGGTTTCCTATAATTCACCCCTCCACTTT. The encoded protein is CASSLGVSYNSPLHF.

This clonotype has a handful of counts. The V and J genes are TRBV30 and TRBJ1-6, with 9 bases matching TRBD1. J was trimmed by 6 bases and V by 7 bases; bases with no gene match: 4. The CDR3 covers 13 residues. Germline-derived CDR1 and CDR2 are GTSNPN and SVGIG (reference sequence). In nucleotides, the CDR3 is TGTGCCTCCGGGACAGGGATTAATTCACCCCTCCACTTT. As protein: CASGTGINSPLHF.

This clonotype was detected a few times. The chain uses TRBV29-1 and TRBJ2-5; 8 nucleotides match TRBD1. CDR3 length equals 13 residues. Losses at the gene ends were 6 bases for V and 5 bases for J; bases not matched to a gene: 8. In germline, CDR1 is SQVTM, CDR2 ANQGSEA. The CDR3 DNA is TGCAGCGTAGGGCCAACAGGGGGGGAGACCCAGTACTTC. Residues: CSVGPTGGETQYF. The full variable domain, its missing parts supplied by reference TRBV29-1 and TRBJ2-5, is SAVISQKPSRDICQRGTSLTIQCQVDSQVTMMFWYRQQPGQSLTLIATANQGSEATYESGFVIDKFPISRPNLTFSTLTVSNMSPEDSSIYLCSVGPTGGETQYFGPGTRLLVL.

The chain uses TRBV20-1 and TRBJ1-5; D call uncertain. The germline V and J ends were trimmed by 0 bases and 7 bases, with 10 bases remaining between them. Germline V gene data show CDR1 as DFQATT and CDR2 as SNEGSKA (reference sequence). There are 13 residues in the CDR3. CDR3 protein: CSARDKYGQPQHF. Here the CDR3 DNA reads TGCAGTGCTAGAGATAAGTACGGGCAGCCCCAGCATTTT.

This clonotype was observed a handful of times. The gene calls are TRBV5-1 and TRBJ2-1; 10 bases agree with TRBD2. This CDR3 is built from 16 residues. Germline assignment: CDR1 SGHRS and CDR2 YFSETQ. Trimming removed 4 bases from V and 7 bases from J; junction bases left unmatched: 11. The CDR3 spells CASSDRGAGGNNEQFF. The CDR3 region has the DNA TGCGCCAGCAGCGACCGGGGAGCGGGAGGGAATAATGAGCAGTTCTTC.

The V and J genes are TRBV10-3 and TRBJ2-1, with TRBD2 identical over 7 bases. The germline V gene encodes CDR1 ENHRY and CDR2 SYGVKD. CDR3 size: 14 residues. With 4 bases clipped from V and 8 bases from J, the junction kept 8 bases outside the gene matches. This CDR3 reads CAISAGLAGDEQFF. DNA of the CDR3: TGTGCCATCAGTGCGGGACTGGCGGGAGATGAGCAGTTCTTC.

This clonotype was seen ten or more times. V gene TRBV20-1 combines with J gene TRBJ1-1, with D maybe TRBD1 (5 bases). The CDR3 is 14 residues long. Germline assignment: CDR1 DFQATT and CDR2 SNEGSKA (reference sequence). CDR3 DNA: TGCTCCAGCTCGGGGCAGGGTGGAACGACTGAAGCTTTCTTT. It is translated as CSSSGQGGTTEAFF.

This clonotype was seen many times. V usage is TRBV10-3 and J usage is TRBJ1-1; TRBD1 matches 8 bases. Per germline, CDR1 ENHRY and CDR2 SYGVKD. V lost 10 bases and J lost 6; bases outside the gene matches: 7. The CDR3 is 12 residues long. The CDR3 DNA reads as TGTGCCACCGGGACAGGTACCTCTGAAGCTTTCTTT. This gives the protein CATGTGTSEAFF.

This clonotype has a handful of counts. The CDR3 nucleotides are TGTGCCAGCAGAAATCGGTTGGAGAGCCAGATCGTGCGGACCCAGTACTTC. Amino acids: CASRNRLESQIVRTQYF. V usage is TRBV6-2 or TRBV6-3 and J usage is TRBJ2-5; no definite D call. V was trimmed by 6 bases and J by 7 bases, leaving 27 bases between them. Germline loops: CDR1 MNHEY, CDR2 SVGEGT. CDR3 length: 17 amino acids.

This clonotype was seen more than once but under ten times. V is TRBV24-1 and J is TRBJ1-3, with D possibly being TRBD1 (6 bases). Trimming stripped 2 bases from V and 2 bases from J, with 9 bases between. CDR3 length equals 15 residues. Germline V gene data show CDR1 as KGHDR and CDR2 as SFDVKD. CDR3 sequence: CATSDSRTAGNTIYF. In DNA, the CDR3 is TGTGCCACCAGTGATTCCCGGACAGCTGGAAACACCATATATTTT.

The rearrangement joins TRBV5-4 to TRBJ2-2, with a weak D call TRBD2 (6 bases). The CDR3 totals 15 residues. CDR1 and CDR2 from the germline V gene are SGHNT and YYREEE (reference sequence). Deletions cut 1 base from V and 0 bases from J, with 7 bases between. In DNA, the CDR3 is TGTGCCAGCAGCTTGACGGGAGCGAACACCGGGGAGCTGTTTTTT. This translates into CASSLTGANTGELFF.

The genes are TRBV18 and TRBJ2-1; D is tentatively TRBD1 or TRBD2 (6 bases each). V was clipped by 5 bases and J by 9 bases, with 14 bases between them. Germline V CDR1 and CDR2: KGHSH, LQKENI. The CDR3 consists of 13 residues. The CDR3 bases are TGTGCCAGCTCAGCTCTGGGGGGCCTTGAGCAGTTCTTC. It encodes CASSALGGLEQFF.

The V and J genes are TRBV3-1 and TRBJ2-3, with unresolved D. The end of the DNA fits TRBJ1-5 better, so the J call may be wrong. The CDR3 has 13 amino acids. Germline assignment: CDR1 LGHDT and CDR2 YNNKEL (reference sequence). The CDR3 sequence: CASSQDLQDTQHF. The CDR3 region has the DNA TGTGCCAGCAGCCAAGATCTCCAGGATACGCAGCATTTT.

This chain joins TRBV5-1 and TRBJ2-1; D is unresolved. Germline V lookup: CDR1 SGHRS, CDR2 YFSETQ. There are 15 residues in the CDR3. Trimming pared 0 bases from V and 4 bases from J, leaving 11 bases between. The CDR3 spells CASSLVRTSYNEQFF. The CDR3 bases are TGCGCCAGCAGCTTGGTTCGCACCTCGTACAATGAGCAGTTCTTC.

V gene TRBV6-1 combines with J gene TRBJ2-1, with D tentatively TRBD2 (6 bases). The V end was cut by 2 bases, the J end by 13 bases, with 12 bases between. In germline, CDR1 is MNHNS, CDR2 SASEGT. This CDR3 region has 12 residues. CDR3 residues: CASSESSDYQFF. The CDR3 DNA reads as TGTGCCAGCAGTGAATCTAGCGATTACCAGTTCTTC.

There are many counts of this clonotype. The chain recombines TRBV27 with TRBJ2-3, with 11 positions matching TRBD2. Looked up from germline, CDR1 is MNHEY and CDR2 is SMNVEV (reference sequence). This CDR3 region has 16 residues. J lost 5 bases, V lost 5 bases, and 9 bases had no gene match. CDR3 residues: CASSGLAGGGRDTQYF. In DNA form, the CDR3 reads TGTGCCAGCAGTGGATTAGCGGGGGGGGGTCGAGATACGCAGTATTTT.

This chain links TRBV20-1 with TRBJ2-1, with 7 bases lining up with TRBD1. The J segment lost 8 bases and the V segment lost 2 bases, leaving 6 bases of the junction unmatched. CDR3 length: 13 residues. Germline CDR1 reads DFQATT; CDR2 reads SNEGSKA (reference sequence). The CDR3 sequence is CSARKTGVYEQFF. In DNA form, the CDR3 reads TGCAGTGCTAGAAAAACAGGGGTCTATGAGCAGTTCTTC.

The chain combines TRBV19 with TRBJ2-3; D possibly matches TRBD1 or TRBD2 (5 bases each). This CDR3 contains 14 residues. The V end was cut by 4 bases, the J end by 0 bases, with 8 bases between. Per the germline V gene, CDR1 is LNHDA and CDR2 is SQIVND (reference sequence). CDR3 sequence (DNA): TGTGCCAGTAGTACCCGGGACAGCACAGATACGCAGTATTTT. This encodes CASSTRDSTDTQYF.

Many counts were recorded for this clonotype. V usage is TRBV9 and J usage is TRBJ2-5; 8 nucleotides agree with TRBD2. This CDR3 has 15 amino acids. Per the germline V gene, CDR1 is SGDLS and CDR2 is YYNGEE. The ends lost 3 bases at V and 6 bases at J; junction bases unmatched: 10. CDR3 in amino acids: CASSGFGTRGKTQYF. The CDR3, as DNA: TGTGCCAGCAGCGGCTTCGGGACTAGGGGGAAGACCCAGTACTTC.

In DNA form, the CDR3 reads TGCAGTGCCCCTGCCCCCTACCACTACGAGCAGTACTTC. This gives the protein CSAPAPYHYEQYF. This chain joins TRBV20-1 and TRBJ2-7; D uncertain. The germline V and J ends were trimmed by 6 bases and 3 bases, with 15 bases remaining between them. The CDR3 is 13 amino acids. CDR1 and CDR2 from the germline V gene are DFQATT and SNEGSKA (reference sequence).

This clonotype was found a few times. At one end, the junction sequence differs from germline, possibly due to a read error. The V call is TRBV5-1, the J call TRBJ2-1; 7 bases line up with TRBD2. Germline CDR1 SGHRS, CDR2 YFSETQ. The CDR3 covers 14 residues. The CDR3 here is CASNARTSYSEQFF. The CDR3 bases are TGCGCCAGCAACGCCAGGACTAGTTACAGTGAGCAGTTCTTC.

The sample holds a few counts of this clonotype. The V and J genes are TRBV7-2 and TRBJ1-2, with D possibly being TRBD1 (5 bases). The CDR3 loop spans 15 amino acids. Germline values: CDR1 SGHTA, CDR2 FQGNSA. V dropped 5 bases and J dropped 4 bases, with 17 bases sitting between them. CDR3 DNA sequence: TGTGCCAGCAGCCAAGGGACGGCAGGGCTCTATGGCTACACCTTC. Amino acid sequence: CASSQGTAGLYGYTF. Together with reference TRBV7-2 and TRBJ1-2, the CDR3 gives the full variable domain: GAGVSQSPSNKVTEKGKDVELRCDPISGHTALYWYRQSLGQGLEFLIYFQGNSAPDKSGLPSDRFSAERTGGSVSTLTIQRTQQEDSAVYLCASSQGTAGLYGYTFGSGTRLTVV.

The V call is TRBV11-2, the J call TRBJ1-1, with TRBD1 as a possible D gene (6 bases). This CDR3 has 13 amino acids. Germline CDR1 SGHAT, CDR2 FQNNGV. The germline V and J ends were trimmed by 0 bases and 6 bases, with 8 bases remaining between them. Here the CDR3 DNA reads TGTGCCAGCAGCTTAGAGAGGGGGGCTGAAGCTTTCTTT. This sequence encodes CASSLERGAEAFF.

Only a few counts were recorded for this clonotype. The chain combines TRBV12-3 or TRBV12-4 with TRBJ2-7; unclear D gene. Trimming took 7 bases from V and 2 from J, leaving 6 bases between them. There are 11 residues in the CDR3. The CDR3 loop is CASTPTYEQYF. The CDR3 coding sequence is TGTGCCAGCACCCCGACCTACGAGCAGTACTTC.

This clonotype was observed a handful of times. The chain is built from TRBV15 and TRBJ2-1, with D perhaps assigned TRBD1 or TRBD2 (5 bases each). The V end lost 5 bases, the J end lost 12 bases, and 17 bases lay between the germline ends. The CDR3 runs to 13 residues. From germline, CDR1 is LNHNV and CDR2 YYDKDF (reference sequence). CDR3 sequence reads: CATSFRDALGQFF. The CDR3, as DNA: TGTGCCACCAGCTTCCGGGACGCCCTCGGGCAGTTCTTC.

The J gene is TRBJ2-1, the V gene TRBV9; 7 bases map to TRBD2. Germline-derived CDR1 and CDR2 are SGDLS and YYNGEE. The CDR3 length is 15 residues. Trimming at V came to 4 bases and at J to 7 bases, leaving 11 bases not matched to a gene. The CDR3: CASSSPAGVLNEQFF. Written as DNA, the CDR3 is TGTGCCAGCAGCTCCCCCGCGGGAGTTCTTAATGAGCAGTTCTTC. The full variable domain, rest sourced from reference TRBV9 and TRBJ2-1, is DSGVTQTPKHLITATGQRVTLRCSPRSGDLSVYWYQQSLDQGLQFLIQYYNGEERAKGNILERFSAQQFPDLHSELNLSSLELGDSALYFCASSSPAGVLNEQFFGPGTRLTVL.